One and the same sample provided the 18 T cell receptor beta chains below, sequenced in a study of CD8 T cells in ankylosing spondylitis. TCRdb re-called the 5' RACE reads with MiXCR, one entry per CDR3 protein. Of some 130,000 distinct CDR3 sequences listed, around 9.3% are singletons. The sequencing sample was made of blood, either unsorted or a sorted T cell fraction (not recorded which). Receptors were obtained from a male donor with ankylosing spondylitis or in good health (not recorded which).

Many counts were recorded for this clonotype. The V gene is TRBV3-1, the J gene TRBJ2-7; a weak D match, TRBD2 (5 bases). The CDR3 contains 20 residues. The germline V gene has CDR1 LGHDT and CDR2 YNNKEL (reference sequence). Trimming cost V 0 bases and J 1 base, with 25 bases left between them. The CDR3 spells CASSQDHRGWAAADSYEQYF. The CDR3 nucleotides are TGTGCCAGCAGCCAAGATCACCGGGGTTGGGCGGCGGCGGATTCCTACGAGCAGTACTTC.

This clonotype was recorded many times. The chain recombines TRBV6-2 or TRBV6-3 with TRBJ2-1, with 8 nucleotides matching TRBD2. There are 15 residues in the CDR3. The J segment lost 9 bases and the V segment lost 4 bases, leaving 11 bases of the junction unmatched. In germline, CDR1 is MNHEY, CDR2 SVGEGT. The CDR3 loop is CASSFRQGLAGEQFF. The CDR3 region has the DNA TGTGCCAGCAGTTTCAGACAAGGACTAGCCGGTGAGCAGTTCTTC.

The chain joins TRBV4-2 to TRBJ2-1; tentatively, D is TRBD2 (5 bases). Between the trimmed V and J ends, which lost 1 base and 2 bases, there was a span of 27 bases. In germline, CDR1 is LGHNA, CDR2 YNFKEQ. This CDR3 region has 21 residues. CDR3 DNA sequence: TGTGCCAGCAGCCAAGTACGTTCATACGGAGCGGCGATCTCCCCCTACAATGAGCAGTTCTTC. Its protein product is CASSQVRSYGAAISPYNEQFF.

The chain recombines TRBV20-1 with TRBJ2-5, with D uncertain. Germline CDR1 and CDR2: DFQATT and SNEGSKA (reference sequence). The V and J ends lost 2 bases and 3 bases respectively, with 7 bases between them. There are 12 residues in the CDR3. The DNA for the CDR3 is TGCAGTGCTAGATTTGGGGAAGAGACCCAGTACTTC. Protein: CSARFGEETQYF.

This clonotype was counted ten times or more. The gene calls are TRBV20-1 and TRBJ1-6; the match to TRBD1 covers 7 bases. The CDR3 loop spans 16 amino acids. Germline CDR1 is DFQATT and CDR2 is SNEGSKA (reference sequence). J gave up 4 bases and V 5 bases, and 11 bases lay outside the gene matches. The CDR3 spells CSAGQVQNSYNSPLHF. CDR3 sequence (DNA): TGCAGTGCTGGACAGGTCCAAAACTCTTATAATTCACCCCTCCACTTT.

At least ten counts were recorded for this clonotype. The CDR3 region is CSARSLAGDNEQFF. CDR3 sequence (DNA): TGCAGTGCTAGGAGCCTAGCGGGAGACAATGAGCAGTTCTTC. V and J are TRBV20-1 and TRBJ2-1, with 10 bases identical to TRBD2. CDR1 is DFQATT and CDR2 is SNEGSKA in the germline V gene (reference sequence). The CDR3 length is 14 residues. J gave up 5 bases and V 3 bases, and 4 bases lay outside the gene matches.

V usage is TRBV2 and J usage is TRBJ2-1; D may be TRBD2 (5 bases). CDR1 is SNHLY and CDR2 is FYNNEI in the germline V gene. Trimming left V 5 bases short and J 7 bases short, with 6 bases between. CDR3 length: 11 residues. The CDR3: CASSWENEQFF. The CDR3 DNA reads TGTGCCAGCAGTTGGGAGAATGAGCAGTTCTTC.

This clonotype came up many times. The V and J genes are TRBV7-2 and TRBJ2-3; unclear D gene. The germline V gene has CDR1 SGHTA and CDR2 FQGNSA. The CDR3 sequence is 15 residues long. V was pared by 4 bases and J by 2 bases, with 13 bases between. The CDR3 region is CASSSDGKVTDTQYF. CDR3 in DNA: TGTGCCAGCAGCTCCGACGGAAAAGTCACAGATACGCAGTATTTT.

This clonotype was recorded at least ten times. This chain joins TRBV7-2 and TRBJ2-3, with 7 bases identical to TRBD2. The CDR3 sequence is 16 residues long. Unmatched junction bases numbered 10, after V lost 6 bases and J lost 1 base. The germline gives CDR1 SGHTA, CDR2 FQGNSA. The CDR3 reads CASSQSTTSGTDTQYF. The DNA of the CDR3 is TGTGCCAGCAGTCAATCCACTACTAGCGGCACAGATACGCAGTATTTT.

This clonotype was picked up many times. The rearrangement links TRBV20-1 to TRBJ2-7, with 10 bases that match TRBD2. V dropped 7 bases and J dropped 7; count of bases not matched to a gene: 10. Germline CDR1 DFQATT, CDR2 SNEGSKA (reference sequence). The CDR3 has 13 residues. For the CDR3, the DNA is TGCAGTGGGGAGCTAGCGGGAGTAAAAGAGCAGTACTTC. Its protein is CSGELAGVKEQYF.

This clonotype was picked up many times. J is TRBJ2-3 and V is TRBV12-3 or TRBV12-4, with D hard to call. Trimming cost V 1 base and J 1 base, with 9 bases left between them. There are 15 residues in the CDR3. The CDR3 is CASSLDGRGTDTQYF. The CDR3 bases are TGTGCCAGCAGTTTAGATGGTCGTGGCACAGATACGCAGTATTTT.

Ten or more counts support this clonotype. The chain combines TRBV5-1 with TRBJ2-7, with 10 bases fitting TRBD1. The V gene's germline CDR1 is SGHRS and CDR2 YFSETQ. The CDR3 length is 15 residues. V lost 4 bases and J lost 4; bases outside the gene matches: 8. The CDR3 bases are TGCGCCAGCAGCGTCCGACAGGGGGCAGGGTACGAGCAGTACTTC. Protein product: CASSVRQGAGYEQYF.

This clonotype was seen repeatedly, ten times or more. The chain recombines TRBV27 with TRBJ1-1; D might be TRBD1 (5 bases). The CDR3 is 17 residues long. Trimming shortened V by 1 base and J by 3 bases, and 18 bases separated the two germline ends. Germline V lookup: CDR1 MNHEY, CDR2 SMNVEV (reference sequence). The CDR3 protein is CASSLWAFGLGDTEAFF. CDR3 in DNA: TGTGCCAGCAGTTTATGGGCATTTGGATTAGGGGACACTGAAGCTTTCTTT.

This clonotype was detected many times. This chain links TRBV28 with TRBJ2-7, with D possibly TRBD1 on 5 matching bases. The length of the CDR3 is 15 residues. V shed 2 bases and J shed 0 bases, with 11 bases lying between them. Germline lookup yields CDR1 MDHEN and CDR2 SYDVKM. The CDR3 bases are TGTGCCAGCAGTTTAGTGGGGCTTAACTCCTACGAGCAGTACTTC. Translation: CASSLVGLNSYEQYF.

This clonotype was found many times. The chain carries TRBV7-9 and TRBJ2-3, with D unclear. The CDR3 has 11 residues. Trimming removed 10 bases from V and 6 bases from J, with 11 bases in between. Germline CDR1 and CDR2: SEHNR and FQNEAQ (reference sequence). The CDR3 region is CATTRADTQYF. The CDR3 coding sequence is TGTGCCACCACCAGAGCGGATACGCAGTATTTT. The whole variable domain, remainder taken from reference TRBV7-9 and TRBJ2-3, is DTGVSQNPRHKITKRGQNVTFRCDPISEHNRLYWYRQTLGQGPEFLTYFQNEAQLEKSRLLSDRFSAERPKGSFSTLEIQRTEQGDSAMYLCATTRADTQYFGPGTRLTVL.

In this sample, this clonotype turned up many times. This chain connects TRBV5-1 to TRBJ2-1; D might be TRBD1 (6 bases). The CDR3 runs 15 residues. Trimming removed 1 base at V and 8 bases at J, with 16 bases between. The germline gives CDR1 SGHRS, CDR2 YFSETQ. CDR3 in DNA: TGCGCCAGCAGCTTGTCCACCCAGGGGATCCATGAGCAGTTCTTC. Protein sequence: CASSLSTQGIHEQFF. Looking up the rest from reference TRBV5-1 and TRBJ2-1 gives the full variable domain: KAGVTQTPRYLIKTRGQQVTLSCSPISGHRSVSWYQQTPGQGLQFLFEYFSETQRNKGNFPGRFSGRQFSNSRSEMNVSTLELGDSALYLCASSLSTQGIHEQFFGPGTRLTVL.

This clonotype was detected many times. The CDR3 loop reads CSVEVGQGIYGYTF. The CDR3 DNA is TGCAGCGTTGAAGTTGGCCAGGGGATCTATGGCTACACCTTC. This chain uses TRBV29-1 with TRBJ1-2, with D perhaps matching TRBD1 (6 bases). CDR3 size: 14 residues. Per germline, CDR1 SQVTM and CDR2 ANQGSEA. Trimming took 1 base from V and 4 from J, leaving 13 bases between them.

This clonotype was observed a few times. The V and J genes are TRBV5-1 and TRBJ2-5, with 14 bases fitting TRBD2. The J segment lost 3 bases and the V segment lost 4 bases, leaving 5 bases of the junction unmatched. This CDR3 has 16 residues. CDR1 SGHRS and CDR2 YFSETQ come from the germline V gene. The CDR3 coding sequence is TGCGCCAGCAGCAAGGGACTAGCGGGAGTGGAAGAGACCCAGTACTTC. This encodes CASSKGLAGVEETQYF.